The 18 T cell receptor beta chains listed next were all sequenced from one sample in a study of blood T cell repertoires in COVID-19. Repertoires were generated with immunoSEQ multiplex PCR, while TCRdb's copy carries only in-frame clones and drops some. Among more than 200,000 clones listed, about 85% were seen once. The sequenced sample consisted of peripheral blood. The receptors originated from a man in his 70s with acute or convalescent COVID-19.

The gene calls are TRBV7-2 and TRBJ1-2; D is uncertain. CDR1 is SGHTA, CDR2 FQGNSA, per germline. Trimming removed 5 bases from V and 0 bases from J, with 13 bases in between. The CDR3 has 15 amino acids. This chain's CDR3 is CASSASALANYGYTF. The CDR3 coding sequence is TGTGCCAGCAGCGCATCAGCGTTAGCTAACTATGGCTACACCTTC.

This sequence joins TRBV5-1 and TRBJ2-3; 9 bases agree with TRBD2. V gave up 4 bases and J gave up 1 base; unmatched junction bases: 7. This CDR3 contains 16 residues. The germline CDR1 and CDR2 sequences are SGHRS and YFSETQ. The CDR3 DNA sequence: TGCGCCAGCAGCCCCGGGGCTAGCGGGGGCACAGATACGCAGTATTTT. As protein: CASSPGASGGTDTQYF. Full variable domain (outside the CDR3, taken from reference TRBV5-1 and TRBJ2-3): KAGVTQTPRYLIKTRGQQVTLSCSPISGHRSVSWYQQTPGQGLQFLFEYFSETQRNKGNFPGRFSGRQFSNSRSEMNVSTLELGDSALYLCASSPGASGGTDTQYFGPGTRLTVL.

V is TRBV7-3 and J is TRBJ2-1; TRBD2 matches at 8 bases. The CDR3 is 15 residues long. From germline, CDR1 is SGHTA and CDR2 FQGTGA. Trimming cost V 5 bases and J 6 bases; bases outside gene matches: 9. The CDR3 spells CASSPQPGLGNEQFF. For the CDR3, the DNA is TGTGCCAGCAGCCCCCAGCCGGGACTAGGCAATGAGCAGTTCTTC.

The chain carries TRBV6-5 and TRBJ2-1, with 10 bases matching TRBD2. Germline V gives CDR1 MNHEY, CDR2 SVGAGI. The CDR3 covers 15 residues. V trimming: 6 bases; J trimming: 2 bases; junction bases outside the gene matches: 4. The CDR3 nucleotides are TGTGCCAGCAGAATAGCGGGAGGCCCCTACAATGAGCAGTTCTTC. Amino acid sequence: CASRIAGGPYNEQFF.

This sequence joins TRBV7-9 and TRBJ2-7; 7 bases align to TRBD2. The V segment lost 5 bases and the J segment 0 bases; nucleotides outside the gene matches: 7. The CDR3 contains 15 residues. Germline V gives CDR1 SEHNR, CDR2 FQNEAQ (reference sequence). The CDR3 DNA is TGTGCCAGCAGCGACTTTGGGGGGGTCTCCTACGAGCAGTACTTC. Protein product: CASSDFGGVSYEQYF. The variable domain in full, with the rest retrieved from reference TRBV7-9 and TRBJ2-7, is DTGVSQNPRHKITKRGQNVTFRCDPISEHNRLYWYRQTLGQGPEFLTYFQNEAQLEKSRLLSDRFSAERPKGSFSTLEIQRTEQGDSAMYLCASSDFGGVSYEQYFGPGTRLTVT.

The chain links TRBV5-1 to TRBJ1-2; the D gene is possibly TRBD1 (5 bases). V was shortened by 0 bases and J by 5 bases, with 14 bases between the two germline ends. The CDR3 has 15 residues. CDR1 SGHRS and CDR2 YFSETQ come from the germline V gene. This CDR3 reads CASSLAPTARYGYTF. The DNA for the CDR3 is TGCGCCAGCAGCTTGGCCCCGACAGCGAGGTATGGCTACACCTTC.

The chain links TRBV7-2 to TRBJ1-1, with 7 bases identical to TRBD1. The CDR3 sequence is 18 residues long. With 3 bases clipped from V and 0 bases from J, the junction kept 13 bases outside the gene matches. Germline V gives CDR1 SGHTA, CDR2 FQGNSA. CDR3 DNA: TGTGCCAGCAGCTTTAAGGCGCTCGCGGGGACAGTGAACACTGAAGCTTTCTTT. Translated: CASSFKALAGTVNTEAFF.

This clone has only one observation. This sequence joins TRBV28 and TRBJ1-1, with a tentative D call TRBD1 (5 bases). This CDR3 comprises 13 residues. Trimming took 6 bases from V and 6 from J, leaving 14 bases between them. The V gene's germline CDR1 is MDHEN and CDR2 SYDVKM. CDR3: CASSLRTSPEAFF. The CDR3 DNA sequence: TGTGCCAGCAGCCTAAGGACATCCCCTGAAGCTTTCTTT. The variable domain in full, with the rest retrieved from reference TRBV28 and TRBJ1-1, is DVKVTQSSRYLVKRTGEKVFLECVQDMDHENMFWYRQDPGLGLRLIYFSYDVKMKEKGDIPEGYSVSREKKERFSLILESASTNQTSMYLCASSLRTSPEAFFGQGTRLTVV.

The chain recombines TRBV7-9 with TRBJ2-7, with D perhaps TRBD1 (5 bases). Deletions cut 4 bases from V and 2 bases from J, with 24 bases between. Germline V lookup: CDR1 SEHNR, CDR2 FQNEAQ (reference sequence). The CDR3 is 18 amino acids. In DNA, the CDR3 is TGTGCCAGCAGCTATGGGTATGTGGGGCCTAAGCTCACCTACGAGCAGTACTTC. Translated, it gives CASSYGYVGPKLTYEQYF.

This clone was seen just once. The chain recombines TRBV11-3 with TRBJ2-3, with D possibly matching TRBD1 (6 bases). The germline V and J ends were trimmed by 5 bases and 6 bases, with 6 bases remaining between them. Germline lookup yields CDR1 SGHNT and CDR2 YENEEA. There are 11 residues in the CDR3. The CDR3 reads CASSRGDTQYF. In DNA, the CDR3 is TGTGCCAGCAGCAGGGGGGATACGCAGTATTTT.

The chain recombines TRBV5-1 with TRBJ2-5; D is perhaps TRBD1 (8 bases). Trimming took 4 bases from V and 2 from J, leaving 18 bases between them. The CDR3 contains 16 residues. CDR1 and CDR2 (germline): SGHRS, YFSETQ. The CDR3: CASSGGDRLGQETQYF. In DNA, the CDR3 is TGCGCCAGCAGCGGGGGGGACAGGTTGGGGCAAGAGACCCAGTACTTC.

In the case of this clone: Other DNA sequences within the sample encode an identical CDR3. The rearrangement links TRBV12-3 or TRBV12-4 to TRBJ2-1; D uncertain. V lost 4 bases, J lost 4 bases, and 2 bases lay in between. The CDR3 is 11 amino acids. CDR3 region: CASSSYNEQFF. The CDR3 DNA follows: TGTGCCAGCAGTTCTTACAATGAGCAGTTCTTC.

This rearrangement joins TRBV3-1 (or the pseudogene TRBV3-2) to TRBJ2-7, with D perhaps TRBD2 (6 bases). Germline CDR1 is LGHDT and CDR2 is YNNKEL (reference sequence). Trimming removed 1 base at V and 4 bases at J, with 11 bases between. The CDR3 is 14 residues long. The CDR3 protein is CASSQGGAIYEQYF. The CDR3 DNA sequence: TGTGCCAGCAGCCAAGGCGGGGCAATTTACGAGCAGTACTTC.

The chain recombines TRBV7-3 with TRBJ2-2, with 8 bases identical to TRBD1. Germline V lookup: CDR1 SGHTA, CDR2 FQGTGA. Trimming removed 2 bases from V and 0 bases from J; junction bases left unmatched: 2. The CDR3 extends over 16 amino acids. CDR3 protein: CASSLGTGPNTGELFF. CDR3 nucleotides: TGTGCCAGCAGCTTAGGGACAGGCCCGAACACCGGGGAGCTGTTTTTT.

The rearrangement links TRBV19 to TRBJ2-7, with D possibly matching TRBD1 (5 bases). The CDR3 is made up of 14 amino acids. CDR1 and CDR2 (germline): LNHDA, SQIVND (reference sequence). Trimming removed 5 bases at V and 3 bases at J, with 14 bases between. CDR3 in DNA: TGTGCCAGTAGTCCCCTCCAGGGAAACTACGAGCAGTACTTC. Translating gives CASSPLQGNYEQYF. The entire variable domain, with the rest obtained from reference TRBV19 and TRBJ2-7, is as follows: DGGITQSPKYLFRKEGQNVTLSCEQNLNHDAMYWYRQDPGQGLRLIYYSQIVNDFQKGDIAEGYSVSREKKESFPLTVTSAQKNPTAFYLCASSPLQGNYEQYFGPGTRLTVT.

The rearrangement links TRBV2 to TRBJ2-5; D is unresolved. V dropped 0 bases and J dropped 2 bases, with 10 bases sitting between them. Germline V gene sequence: CDR1 SNHLY, CDR2 FYNNEI. CDR3 length: 15 amino acids. The CDR3 sequence is CASSEANRRQETQYF. CDR3 nucleotide sequence: TGTGCCAGCAGTGAAGCTAACCGGCGGCAAGAGACCCAGTACTTC.

This clone was detected only once. The chain combines TRBV27 with TRBJ2-2, with D tentatively TRBD2 (5 bases). Between the trimmed V and J ends, which lost 6 bases and 1 base, there was a span of 12 bases. The CDR3 has 15 residues. In germline, CDR1 is MNHEY, CDR2 SMNVEV (reference sequence). CDR3 loop: CASRRSGGNTGELFF. CDR3 bases: TGTGCCAGCAGACGGAGCGGTGGGAACACCGGGGAGCTGTTTTTT.

This CDR3 reads CASTPQGQSTDTQYF. DNA of the CDR3: TGTGCCAGCACCCCCCAGGGACAGAGCACAGATACGCAGTATTTT. The chain carries TRBV6-6 and TRBJ2-3; 7 bases are shared with TRBD1. V was clipped by 7 bases and J by 0 bases; unmatched bases: 7. CDR1 is MNHNY, CDR2 SVGAGI, per germline (reference sequence). This CDR3 has 15 amino acids.